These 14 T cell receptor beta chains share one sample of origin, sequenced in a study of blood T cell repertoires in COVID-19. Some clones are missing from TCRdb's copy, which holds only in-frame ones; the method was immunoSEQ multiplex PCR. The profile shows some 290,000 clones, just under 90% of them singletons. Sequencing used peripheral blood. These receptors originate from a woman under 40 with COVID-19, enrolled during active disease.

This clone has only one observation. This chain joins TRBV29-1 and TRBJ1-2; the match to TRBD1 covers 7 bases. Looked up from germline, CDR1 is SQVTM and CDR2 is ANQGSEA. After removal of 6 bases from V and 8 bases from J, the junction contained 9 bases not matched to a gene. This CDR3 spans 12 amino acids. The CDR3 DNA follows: TGCAGCGTAGCCTCGAGACAGGGCGGCTACACCTTC. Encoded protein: CSVASRQGGYTF.

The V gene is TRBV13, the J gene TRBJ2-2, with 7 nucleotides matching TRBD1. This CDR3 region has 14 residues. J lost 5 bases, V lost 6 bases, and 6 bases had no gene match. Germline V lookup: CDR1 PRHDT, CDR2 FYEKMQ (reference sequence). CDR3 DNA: TGTGCCAGCAGGTTCAGGGGGTTAACCGGGGAGCTGTTTTTT. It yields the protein CASRFRGLTGELFF.

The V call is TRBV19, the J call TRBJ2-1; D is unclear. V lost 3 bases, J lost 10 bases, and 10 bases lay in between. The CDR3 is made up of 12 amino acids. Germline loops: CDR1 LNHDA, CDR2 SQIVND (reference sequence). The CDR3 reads CASSIVWSEQFF. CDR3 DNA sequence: TGTGCCAGTAGTATCGTTTGGAGCGAGCAGTTCTTC.

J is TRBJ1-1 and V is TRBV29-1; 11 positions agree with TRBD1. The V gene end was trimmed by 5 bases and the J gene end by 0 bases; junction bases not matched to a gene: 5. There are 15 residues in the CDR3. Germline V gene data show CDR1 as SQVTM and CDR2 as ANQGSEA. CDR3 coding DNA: TGCAGCGTTCTTGGGACAGGGGGAGTGAACACTGAAGCTTTCTTT. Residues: CSVLGTGGVNTEAFF. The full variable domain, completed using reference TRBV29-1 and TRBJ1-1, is SAVISQKPSRDICQRGTSLTIQCQVDSQVTMMFWYRQQPGQSLTLIATANQGSEATYESGFVIDKFPISRPNLTFSTLTVSNMSPEDSSIYLCSVLGTGGVNTEAFFGQGTRLTVV.

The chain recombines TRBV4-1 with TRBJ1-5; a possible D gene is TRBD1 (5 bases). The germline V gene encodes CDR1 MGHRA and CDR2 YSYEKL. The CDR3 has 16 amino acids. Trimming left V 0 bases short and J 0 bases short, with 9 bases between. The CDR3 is CASSQEGGVSNQPQHF. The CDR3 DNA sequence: TGCGCCAGCAGCCAAGAGGGGGGAGTTAGCAATCAGCCCCAGCATTTT.

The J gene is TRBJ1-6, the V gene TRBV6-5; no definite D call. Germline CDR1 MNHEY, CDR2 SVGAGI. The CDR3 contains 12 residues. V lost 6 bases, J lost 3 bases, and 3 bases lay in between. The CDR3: CASRHYNSPLHF. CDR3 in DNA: TGTGCCAGCAGACACTATAATTCACCCCTCCACTTT.

CDR3 protein: CASSHRGDTIYF. The CDR3 nucleotides are TGCGCCAGCAGTCACCGGGGGGATACCATATATTTT. The chain couples TRBV4-1 to TRBJ1-3; possible D gene TRBD1, 5 bases. The CDR3 is 12 residues long. Per the germline V gene, CDR1 is MGHRA and CDR2 is YSYEKL. Trimming cost V 6 bases and J 10 bases, with 13 bases left between them.

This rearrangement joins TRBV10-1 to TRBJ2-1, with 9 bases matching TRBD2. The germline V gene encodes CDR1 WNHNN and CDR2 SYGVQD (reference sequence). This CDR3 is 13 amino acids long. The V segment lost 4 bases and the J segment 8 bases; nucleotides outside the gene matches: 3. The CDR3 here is CASSVAGEHEQFF. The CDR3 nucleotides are TGCGCCAGCAGTGTAGCGGGGGAACATGAGCAGTTCTTC.

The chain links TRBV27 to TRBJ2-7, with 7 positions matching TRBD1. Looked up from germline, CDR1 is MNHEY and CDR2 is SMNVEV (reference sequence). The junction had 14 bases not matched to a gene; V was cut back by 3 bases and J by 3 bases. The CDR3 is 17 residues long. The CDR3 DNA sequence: TGTGCCAGCAGTTTCGCGACCGGACAGGACGAGGGCTACGAGCAGTACTTC. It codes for CASSFATGQDEGYEQYF.

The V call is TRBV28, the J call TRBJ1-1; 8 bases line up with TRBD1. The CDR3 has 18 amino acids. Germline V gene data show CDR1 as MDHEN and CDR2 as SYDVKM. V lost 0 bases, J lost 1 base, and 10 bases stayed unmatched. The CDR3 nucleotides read TGTGCCAGCAGTTTATGGCAGGGGGCGCGTCGAGGGAACACTGAAGCTTTCTTT. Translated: CASSLWQGARRGNTEAFF. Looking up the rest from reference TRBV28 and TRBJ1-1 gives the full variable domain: DVKVTQSSRYLVKRTGEKVFLECVQDMDHENMFWYRQDPGLGLRLIYFSYDVKMKEKGDIPEGYSVSREKKERFSLILESASTNQTSMYLCASSLWQGARRGNTEAFFGQGTRLTVV.

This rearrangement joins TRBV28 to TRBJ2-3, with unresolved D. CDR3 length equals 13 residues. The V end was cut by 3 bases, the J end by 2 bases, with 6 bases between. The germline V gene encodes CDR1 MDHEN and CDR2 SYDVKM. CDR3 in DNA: TGTGCCAGCAGTTTGTCTTTCACAGATACGCAGTATTTT. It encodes CASSLSFTDTQYF.

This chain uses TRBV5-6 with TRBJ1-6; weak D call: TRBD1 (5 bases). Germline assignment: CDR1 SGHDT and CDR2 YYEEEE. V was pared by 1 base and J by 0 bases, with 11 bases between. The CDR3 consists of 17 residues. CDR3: CASSLTGMSSYNSPLHF. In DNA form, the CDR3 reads TGTGCCAGCAGCTTGACAGGCATGAGCTCCTATAATTCACCCCTCCACTTT.

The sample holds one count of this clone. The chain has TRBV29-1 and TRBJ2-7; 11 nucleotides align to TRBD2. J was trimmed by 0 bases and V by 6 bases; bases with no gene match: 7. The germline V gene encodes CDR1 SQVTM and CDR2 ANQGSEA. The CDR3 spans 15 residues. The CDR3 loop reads CSVNIAGGSSYEQYF. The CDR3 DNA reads TGCAGCGTCAACATAGCGGGGGGGAGCTCCTACGAGCAGTACTTC.

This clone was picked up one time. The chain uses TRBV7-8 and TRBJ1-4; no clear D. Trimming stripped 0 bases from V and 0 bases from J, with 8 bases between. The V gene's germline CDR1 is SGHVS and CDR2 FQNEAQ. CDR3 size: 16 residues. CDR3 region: CASSLAFGPTNEKLFF. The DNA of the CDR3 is TGTGCCAGCAGCTTAGCGTTCGGTCCAACTAATGAAAAACTGTTTTTT. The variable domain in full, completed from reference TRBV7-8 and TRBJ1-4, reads GAGVSQSPRYKVAKRGQDVALRCDPISGHVSLFWYQQALGQGPEFLTYFQNEAQLDKSGLPSDRFFAERPEGSVSTLKIQRTQQEDSAVYLCASSLAFGPTNEKLFFGSGTQLSVL.